This T cell receptor (beta chain) stems from a study of vaccination and CD4 T cells after COVID-19. Overall study findings and caveats: Looking at convalescent patients, a median about 90% of reactive clones were present only post-vaccination.

By its share, this clonotype is medium-sized. Antigen specificity is unknown. Documented treatment: approximately 9-day PBMC culture with coronavirus spike peptide pools or control peptides (ViraFEST assay). PCR tests turned positive between March and December 2020, before US Alpha, Beta and Delta variants. Cultured CD4+ T cells had their DNA profiled by the Oncomine TCR Beta short-read assay. TCRdb recomputed calls from the PCR reads with MiXCR, one row per CDR3 protein. This table holds more than 13,000 distinct CDR3 sequences, around a fifth found once. V lost 4 bases to trimming and J lost 7 bases; unmatched junction nucleotides: 2. This CDR3 comprises 13 residues. The germline V gene encodes CDR1 SGHTA and CDR2 FQGNSA.

V usage is TRBV7-2 and J usage is TRBJ1-5; TRBD1 matches at 9 bases. The clonotype originates from a human donor with COVID-19. Sample: cultured CD4+ T cells from blood. The CDR3 sequence is CASSSDRGQPQHF. CDR3 DNA sequence: TGTGCCAGCAGCTCCGACAGGGGGCAGCCCCAGCATTTT.